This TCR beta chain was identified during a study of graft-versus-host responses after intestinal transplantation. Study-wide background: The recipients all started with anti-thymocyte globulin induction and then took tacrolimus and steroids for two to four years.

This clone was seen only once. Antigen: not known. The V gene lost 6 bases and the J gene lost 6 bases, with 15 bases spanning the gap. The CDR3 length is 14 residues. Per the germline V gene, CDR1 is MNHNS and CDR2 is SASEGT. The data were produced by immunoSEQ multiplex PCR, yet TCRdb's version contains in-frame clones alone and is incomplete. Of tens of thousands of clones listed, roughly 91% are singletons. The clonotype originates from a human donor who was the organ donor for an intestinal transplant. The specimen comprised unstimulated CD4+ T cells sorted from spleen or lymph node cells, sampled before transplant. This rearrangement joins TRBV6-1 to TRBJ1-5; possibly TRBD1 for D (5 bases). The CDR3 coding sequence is TGTGCCAGCAGAGCCCAGGGCGCGGGTCAGCCCCAGCATTTT. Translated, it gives CASRAQGAGQPQHF.